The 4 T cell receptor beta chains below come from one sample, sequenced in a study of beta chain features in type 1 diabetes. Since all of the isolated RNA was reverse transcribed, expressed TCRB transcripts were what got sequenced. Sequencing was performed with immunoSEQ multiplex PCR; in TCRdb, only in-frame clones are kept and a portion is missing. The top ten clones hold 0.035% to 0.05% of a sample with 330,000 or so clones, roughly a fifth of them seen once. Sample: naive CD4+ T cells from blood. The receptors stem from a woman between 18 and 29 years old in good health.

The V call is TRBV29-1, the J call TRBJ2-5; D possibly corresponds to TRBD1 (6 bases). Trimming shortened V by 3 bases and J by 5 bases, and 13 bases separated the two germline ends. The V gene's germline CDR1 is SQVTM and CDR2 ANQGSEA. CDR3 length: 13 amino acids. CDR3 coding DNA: TGCAGCGTTGATAGTGGGGGCGGGGAGACCCAGTACTTC. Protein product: CSVDSGGGETQYF.

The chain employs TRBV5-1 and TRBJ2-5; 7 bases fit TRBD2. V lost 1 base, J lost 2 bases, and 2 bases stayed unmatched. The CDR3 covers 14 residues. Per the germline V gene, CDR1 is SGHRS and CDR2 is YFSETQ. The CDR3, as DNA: TGCGCCAGCAGCTTGACTAGCGCACAAGAGACCCAGTACTTC. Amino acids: CASSLTSAQETQYF.

The CDR3 region has the DNA TGTGCCAGCAGCTTGAGGGGGAGCTCCTACAATGAGCAGTTCTTC. This sequence encodes CASSLRGSSYNEQFF. This sequence joins TRBV5-6 and TRBJ2-1; tentative D call: TRBD1 (6 bases). With 1 base removed from V and 0 bases from J, the gap between germline ends came to 8 bases. The CDR3 consists of 15 residues. Per the germline V gene, CDR1 is SGHDT and CDR2 is YYEEEE.

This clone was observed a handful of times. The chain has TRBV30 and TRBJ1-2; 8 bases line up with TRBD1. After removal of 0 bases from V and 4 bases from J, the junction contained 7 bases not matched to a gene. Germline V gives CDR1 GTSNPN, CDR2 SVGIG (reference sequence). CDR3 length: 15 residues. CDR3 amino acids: CAWSVPGQGVYGYTF. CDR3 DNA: TGTGCCTGGAGTGTACCCGGACAGGGCGTCTATGGCTACACCTTC.